Listed below are T cell receptor beta chains from one sample, sequenced in a study of cytomegalovirus exposure and HLA in healthy donors. Produced via immunoSEQ multiplex PCR; TCRdb's table is partial and in-frame only. The table shows about 130,000 clones, with about 8.5% occurring only once. The specimen sequenced was PBMCs. These receptors were taken from a middle-aged man in good health and CMV-seronegative. CDR3s include the opening cysteine and the closing phenylalanine or tryptophan. The D gene is left open where the match is weak. Clone size is not always given. Where it is, it says once, few, many or a class for expanded clones.

TRBD2	TRBV5-1	TRBJ2-2	-	CASSLEPAGAPNTGELFF	TGCGCCAGCAGCTTGGAGCCAGCGGGGGCTCCAAACACCGGGGAGCTGTTTTTT
TRBD1	TRBV6-1	TRBJ2-7	-	CASSSGTGGSYEQYF	TGTGCCAGCAGCTCCGGGACAGGGGGCTCCTACGAGCAGTACTTC
TRBD2	TRBV27	TRBJ2-7	-	CASSYSGSEQYF	TGTGCCAGCAGTTATAGCGGGTCAGAGCAGTACTTC
TRBD1	TRBV4-1	TRBJ1-2	few	CASRGLFYGYTF	TGCGCCTCCAGGGGGCTATTTTATGGCTACACCTTC
-	TRBV6-1	TRBJ1-2	-	CASSVEGNNYGYTF	TGTGCCAGCAGTGTGGAGGGTAATAACTATGGCTACACCTTC
TRBD1	TRBV18	TRBJ1-1	few	CASSPETGMGAFF	TGTGCCAGCTCACCAGAGACAGGGATGGGGGCTTTCTTT
TRBD2	TRBV5-1	TRBJ2-1	few	CASSLASGGVDEQFF	TGCGCCAGCAGCTTGGCTAGCGGGGGTGTAGATGAGCAGTTCTTC
-	TRBV9	TRBJ2-5	few	CASSQGVGGSQETQYF	TGTGCCAGCAGCCAAGGGGTGGGGGGTTCTCAAGAGACCCAGTACTTC
-	TRBV6-6	TRBJ1-5	-	CASSPREFRSNQPQHF	TGTGCCAGCAGTCCCCGGGAATTCCGTAGCAATCAGCCCCAGCATTTT
TRBD2	TRBV11-3	TRBJ2-3	few	CASSSSGGSTDTQYF	TGTGCCAGCAGCTCGAGCGGGGGGAGCACAGATACGCAGTATTTT
TRBD1	TRBV5-6	TRBJ2-2	few	CASSLKTGDGWAGELFF	TGTGCCAGCAGTTTAAAGACAGGGGACGGTTGGGCCGGGGAGCTGTTTTTT
-	TRBV7-2	TRBJ1-1	few	CASSSQGRRTEAFF	TGTGCCAGCAGCTCCCAAGGGAGAAGGACTGAAGCTTTCTTT
-	TRBV11-2	TRBJ2-1	few	CASSLGARSNEQFF	TGTGCCAGCAGCTTAGGGGCCCGCAGCAATGAGCAGTTCTTC
-	TRBV5-1	TRBJ2-5	-	CASSERNGETQYF	TGCGCCAGCAGCGAGCGTAATGGCGAGACCCAGTACTTC
-	TRBV2	TRBJ1-2	few	CASQTDNNYGYTF	TGTGCCAGCCAGACCGACAATAACTATGGCTACACCTTC
TRBD2	TRBV29-1	TRBJ2-7	few	CSVTGGSSYEQYF	TGCAGCGTTACGGGGGGTAGCTCCTACGAGCAGTACTTC
TRBD2	TRBV30	TRBJ2-3	few	CAWSPAGGRGDTQYF	TGTGCCTGGAGTCCAGCGGGGGGGCGAGGAGATACGCAGTATTTT
-	TRBV28	TRBJ2-7	few	CASSTPDSEAYEQYF	TGTGCCAGCAGTACTCCGGACTCTGAAGCCTACGAGCAGTACTTC
-	TRBV9	TRBJ1-6	few	CASSLPRPGNNSPLHF	TGTGCCAGCAGCCTACCCAGGCCAGGGAATAATTCACCCCTCCACTTT
-	TRBV28	TRBJ2-7	-	CASSSRTAYSYEQYF	TGTGCCAGCAGTTCGCGGACAGCTTACTCCTACGAGCAGTACTTC
TRBD1	TRBV29-1	TRBJ2-1	few	CSVGDRYNEQFF	TGCAGCGTTGGGGACAGGTACAATGAGCAGTTCTTC
TRBD1	TRBV25-1	TRBJ1-1	-	CASSESGRGDMNTEAFF	TGTGCCAGCAGTGAATCCGGCAGGGGGGACATGAACACTGAAGCTTTCTTT
TRBD1	TRBV30	TRBJ1-2	-	CAWRGAYQGDYGYTF	TGTGCCTGGAGAGGGGCCTATCAGGGGGACTATGGCTACACCTTC
-	TRBV19	TRBJ2-7	few	CASSIEAFAGPYEQYF	TGTGCCAGTAGTATAGAAGCTTTTGCAGGGCCCTACGAGCAGTACTTC
-	TRBV5-4	TRBJ2-3	few	CASSSDWQSTDTQYF	TGTGCCAGCAGCTCGGACTGGCAAAGCACAGATACGCAGTATTTT
-	TRBV7-8	TRBJ2-2	few	CASSLPGRGTGELFF	TGTGCCAGCAGCCTTCCCGGGAGAGGGACCGGGGAGCTGTTTTTT
-	TRBV6-5	TRBJ2-7	-	CANSPGQRDSYEQYF	TGTGCCAACTCCCCCGGGCAGAGGGATTCCTACGAGCAGTACTTC
-	TRBV2	TRBJ1-4	few	CASSEGQDSRKLFF	TGTGCCAGCAGTGAAGGACAGGACTCTAGGAAACTGTTTTTT
-	TRBV27	TRBJ2-7	-	CASSATGIYEQYF	TGTGCCAGCAGTGCCACAGGGATTTACGAGCAGTACTTC